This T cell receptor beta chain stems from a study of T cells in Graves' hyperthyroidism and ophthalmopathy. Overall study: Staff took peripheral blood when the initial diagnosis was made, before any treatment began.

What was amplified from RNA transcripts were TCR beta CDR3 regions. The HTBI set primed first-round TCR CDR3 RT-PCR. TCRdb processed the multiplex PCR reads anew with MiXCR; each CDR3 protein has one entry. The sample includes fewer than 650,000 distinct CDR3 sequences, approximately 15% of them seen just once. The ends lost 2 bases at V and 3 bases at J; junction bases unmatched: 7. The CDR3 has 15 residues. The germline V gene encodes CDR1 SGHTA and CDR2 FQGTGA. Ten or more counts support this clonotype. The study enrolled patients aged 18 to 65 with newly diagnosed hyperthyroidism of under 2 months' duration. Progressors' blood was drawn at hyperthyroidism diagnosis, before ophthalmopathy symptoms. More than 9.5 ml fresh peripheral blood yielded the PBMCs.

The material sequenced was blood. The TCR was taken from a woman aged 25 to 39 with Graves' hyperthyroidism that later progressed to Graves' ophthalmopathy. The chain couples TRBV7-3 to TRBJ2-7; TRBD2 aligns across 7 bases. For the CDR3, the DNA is TGTGCCAGCAGCTTAGGACCGAGCGGGATCTACGAGCAGTACTTC. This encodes CASSLGPSGIYEQYF.